What follows is one T cell receptor (beta chain) and its context. This clone was observed a handful of times. The target of this receptor is not known. Per-base quality was not reported, and no clone a single base away is much larger than it. The sample belongs to a study of T cell responses to AZD1222 COVID-19 vaccine (dated by TCRdb to 2020 to 2023). About the study as a whole: A total of just over 230 trial participants underwent TCR sequencing, of whom 207 had received two doses of AZD1222 and about 26 had received two doses of the MenACWY control vaccine. Trial participants were enrolled by age into 18-55, 56-69 and 70-plus year subgroups, with approximately 160, 26 and 62 TCR-sequenced participants respectively.

The CDR3 regions of human TCRbeta chains were analyzed by immunosequencing. The study's own analysis went as follows. TCRs in the repertoires were matched against a reference library of SARS-CoV-2-specific TCRs that had been generated with the MIRA antigen-specificity platform. Breadth was defined as the fraction of unique TCRs that were SARS-CoV-2-associated, and depth was defined as the fraction of total T cells that were SARS-CoV-2-associated. Using the MIRA data, each spike-specific TCR was assigned both to the spike region to which the TCR was reactive and to a CD4 or CD8 class. Log10-transformed breadth and depth values were compared by one-way ANOVA with Sidak's multiple comparisons tests. The source is immuneACCESS, and TCRdb retained only in-frame sequences with V and J called. Part of the clones is not carried over; for the studies checked, unresolved V genes explain less than half of this, and the remainder is unexplained. The DNA was the basis for D and trimming; V, J and clone size are from that table. Within this sample are about 140,000 clones, with 80% to 95% of them counted one time only. 3.6% of the sample lies in the top ten.

What the time point label conveys for this sample: about 28 days (+/-7) after the second vaccine dose. AZD1222 recipients given second doses at about 4 weeks or at about 12 weeks were pooled, since spike-specific TCR depth and breadth were not found to differ between the two schedules. Samples from vaccinated people were obtained from the UK trials COV001 and COV002, which included a single-blind randomized controlled phase 2/3 trial of AZD1222 (ChAdOx1 nCoV-19) in healthy adults. For TCRbeta chain sequencing, PBMC samples from trial participants were taken at day 0 and at day 28 after the second dose. The CDR3 covers 15 residues, taking in both the cysteine and the phenylalanine. The read is trimmed to its CDR3 DNA, 45 bases read in frame from base 1. CDR1 and CDR2, looked up from the germline V gene, are MNHNS and SASEGT. V and J are truncated by 1 base and 4 bases respectively, leaving an intervening sequence of 11 bases.

Results the study describes overall, beyond this receptor: Because no samples from the day 14 peak response were available, repertoires could be characterized only after the peak T cell response. Reportedly, almost half of the unique spike-specific TCRs recognized epitopes lying outside the regions that are mutated in the B.1.351 and B.1.1.7 variants. Conclusions about previously exposed vaccinees are limited because only six or seven AZD1222 recipients were SARS-CoV-2 seropositive at baseline. The vaccine-associated CD4 TCRs covered the entire spike protein, and the dominant responses fell in regions 160-218 and 743-854. A significant rise in spike-specific TCR breadth and depth was observed after two AZD1222 doses relative to day 0 and relative to MenACWY recipients. Most participants were white British and females outnumbered males, and the authors suggested that clonal diversity may have been underestimated. The 56-69-year group was small, and its depth increase did not reach significance, likely because of low power.

Sample: peripheral blood, taken 28 days after the second AZD1222 dose. The clonotype originates from an adult who received the AZD1222 COVID-19 vaccine. The sequence is built from TRBV6-1 and TRBJ1-5; no D gene is confidently identified. CDR3 reads: CASSEVGAWNQPQHF. The sequenced DNA is TGTGCCAGCAGTGAAGTGGGTGCTTGGAATCAGCCCCAGCATTTT.